Each of the 29 T cell receptor beta chains below was sequenced from the same sample in a study of cytomegalovirus exposure and HLA in healthy donors. Primers included in the PCR were 60 Vbeta and 13 Jbeta primers. This table comes from immunoSEQ multiplex PCR, and its TCRdb copy is limited to in-frame clones, with some not included. The repertoire holds approximately 90,000 clones, with around 77% as singletons. Source material: PBMCs. The receptors were sampled from a man aged 40-55 years in good health and CMV-seronegative.

V gene TRBV18 combines with J gene TRBJ1-1; 7 bases are a match to TRBD1. The junction had 0 bases not matched to a gene; V was cut back by 4 bases and J by 1 base. Germline V CDR1 and CDR2: KGHSH, LQKENI. This CDR3 spans 13 amino acids. This CDR3 is CASSRQGNTEAFF. In DNA form, the CDR3 reads TGTGCCAGCTCACGACAGGGGAACACTGAAGCTTTCTTT.

The chain recombines TRBV27 with TRBJ1-1; D is perhaps TRBD1 (6 bases). V gave up 3 bases and J gave up 4 bases, with 18 bases separating them. Germline V lookup: CDR1 MNHEY, CDR2 SMNVEV (reference sequence). This CDR3 is 16 amino acids long. CDR3 bases: TGTGCCAGCAGTTTTGCAGGGGCCCATGGTCTCACTGAAGCTTTCTTT. It specifies CASSFAGAHGLTEAFF.

This chain links TRBV5-4 with TRBJ2-2; 7 positions agree with TRBD1. CDR3 length: 13 residues. From germline, CDR1 is SGHNT and CDR2 YYREEE (reference sequence). The V gene end was trimmed by 3 bases and the J gene end by 4 bases; junction bases not matched to a gene: 0. CDR3 sequence (DNA): TGTGCCAGCAGCTGGGACAGCACCGGGGAGCTGTTTTTT. It is translated as CASSWDSTGELFF.

The chain is built from TRBV6-5 and TRBJ2-5; 14 nucleotides align to TRBD2. Germline lookup yields CDR1 MNHEY and CDR2 SVGAGI. V lost 4 bases, J lost 6 bases, and 4 bases stayed unmatched. The CDR3 is 15 amino acids. As DNA, the CDR3 is TGTGCCAGCAGTTCGGGACTAGCGGGGGCGAAGACCCAGTACTTC. This translates into CASSSGLAGAKTQYF.

The genes are TRBV29-1 and TRBJ1-2; TRBD1 matches at 8 bases. The CDR3 consists of 15 residues. Unmatched junction bases numbered 7, after V lost 0 bases and J lost 4 bases. The germline V gene has CDR1 SQVTM and CDR2 ANQGSEA. CDR3 in DNA: TGCAGCGTTGAAGATCCGGACAGGGTTGGCTATGGCTACACCTTC. Amino acid sequence: CSVEDPDRVGYGYTF. The full variable domain, in which reference TRBV29-1 and TRBJ1-2 provide the parts outside the CDR3, is SAVISQKPSRDICQRGTSLTIQCQVDSQVTMMFWYRQQPGQSLTLIATANQGSEATYESGFVIDKFPISRPNLTFSTLTVSNMSPEDSSIYLCSVEDPDRVGYGYTFGSGTRLTVV.

The chain joins TRBV6-1 to TRBJ2-7; tentatively, D is TRBD2 (6 bases). Per the germline V gene, CDR1 is MNHNS and CDR2 is SASEGT. The CDR3 spans 14 residues. Trimming stripped 3 bases from V and 3 bases from J, with 12 bases between. The DNA for the CDR3 is TGTGCCAGCAGTGATCCGGGACTGAGCTACGAGCAGTACTTC. Translation gives CASSDPGLSYEQYF.

The chain links TRBV25-1 to TRBJ2-5, with 7 bases identical to TRBD2. V lost 5 bases to trimming and J lost 0 bases; unmatched junction nucleotides: 6. CDR3 length: 15 amino acids. Germline V gene data show CDR1 as MGHDK and CDR2 as SYGVNS. CDR3 sequence reads: CASSKPTSYQETQYF. CDR3 nucleotide sequence: TGTGCCAGCAGTAAACCGACTAGCTACCAAGAGACCCAGTACTTC.

The chain has TRBV10-3 and TRBJ1-5; 7 positions agree with TRBD1. This CDR3 has 15 residues. Germline V gives CDR1 ENHRY, CDR2 SYGVKD. V dropped 2 bases and J dropped 3; count of bases not matched to a gene: 4. CDR3: CAISETGVDNQPQHF. DNA for the CDR3: TGTGCCATCAGTGAGACAGGGGTTGACAATCAGCCCCAGCATTTT.

The rearrangement joins TRBV18 to TRBJ2-6; D gene unclear. Trimming took 4 bases from V and 0 from J, leaving 19 bases between them. Germline CDR1 KGHSH, CDR2 LQKENI. There are 19 residues in the CDR3. CDR3 DNA sequence: TGTGCCAGCTCACTATCCGACGGAGTTTCCTTCTCTGGGGCCAACGTCCTGACTTTC. As protein: CASSLSDGVSFSGANVLTF.

The chain has TRBV5-4 and TRBJ1-2, with TRBD1 as a possible D gene (5 bases). The CDR3 extends over 13 amino acids. Trimming pared 1 base from V and 6 bases from J, leaving 10 bases between. The V gene's germline CDR1 is SGHNT and CDR2 YYREEE (reference sequence). The CDR3: CASSLQGAHGYTF. DNA of the CDR3: TGTGCCAGCAGCTTGCAGGGCGCACATGGCTACACCTTC. Full variable domain (rest looked up from reference TRBV5-4 and TRBJ1-2): ETGVTQSPTHLIKTRGQQVTLRCSSQSGHNTVSWYQQALGQGPQFIFQYYREEENGRGNFPPRFSGLQFPNYSSELNVNALELDDSALYLCASSLQGAHGYTFGSGTRLTVV.

This chain uses TRBV20-1 with TRBJ2-7; D gene ambiguous. The CDR3 extends over 11 amino acids. V was cut by 5 bases and J by 9 bases, with 14 bases left in between. The germline V gene has CDR1 DFQATT and CDR2 SNEGSKA (reference sequence). DNA of the CDR3: TGCAGTGCTCCTCAGAGCCGCGGGCAGTACTTC. Its protein is CSAPQSRGQYF.

The CDR3 sequence: CASSLRTGDPYEQYF. The CDR3 region has the DNA TGTGCCAGCAGCTTAAGGACAGGGGATCCCTACGAGCAGTACTTC. The chain combines TRBV7-6 with TRBJ2-7; 9 bases fit TRBD1. The CDR3 spans 15 residues. Losses at the gene ends were 2 bases for V and 2 bases for J; bases not matched to a gene: 4. Germline V gene data show CDR1 as SGHVS and CDR2 as FNYEAQ.

The gene calls are TRBV5-1 and TRBJ1-4; no definite D call. Germline CDR1 SGHRS, CDR2 YFSETQ. The CDR3 has 14 amino acids. Trimming left V 0 bases short and J 3 bases short, with 6 bases between. The CDR3 region has the DNA TGCGCCAGCAGCTTGGACAAACCTAATGAAAAACTGTTTTTT. Its protein is CASSLDKPNEKLFF.

The genes are TRBV18 and TRBJ1-5; 8 nucleotides align to TRBD1. Germline assignment: CDR1 KGHSH and CDR2 LQKENI. The CDR3 runs 17 residues. Losses at the gene ends were 5 bases for V and 3 bases for J; bases not matched to a gene: 12. The CDR3 here is CASSTFGQGTNNQPQHF. The CDR3 bases are TGTGCCAGCTCAACGTTTGGACAGGGCACGAACAATCAGCCCCAGCATTTT. Complete variable domain (other parts from reference TRBV18 and TRBJ1-5): NAGVMQNPRHLVRRRGQEARLRCSPMKGHSHVYWYRQLPEEGLKFMVYLQKENIIDESGMPKERFSAEFPKEGPSILRIQQVVRGDSAAYFCASSTFGQGTNNQPQHFGDGTRLSIL.

The CDR3 sequence is CSVEQGGTEAFF. CDR3 nucleotide sequence: TGCAGCGTAGAGCAGGGGGGCACTGAAGCTTTCTTT. The chain couples TRBV29-1 to TRBJ1-1, with 7 bases matching TRBD1. J lost 4 bases, V lost 6 bases, and 5 bases had no gene match. CDR1 is SQVTM and CDR2 is ANQGSEA in the germline V gene. The CDR3 runs 12 residues.

The chain carries TRBV19 and TRBJ2-1, with 7 bases lining up with TRBD2. Trimming cost V 1 base and J 2 bases; bases outside gene matches: 2. CDR1 and CDR2 (germline): LNHDA, SQIVND (reference sequence). The length of the CDR3 is 15 residues. The CDR3 here is CASSIGGSAYNEQFF. DNA of the CDR3: TGTGCCAGTAGTATAGGCGGGAGCGCCTACAATGAGCAGTTCTTC.

This clone showed up just a few times. The chain joins TRBV10-3 to TRBJ1-1, with 8 bases matching TRBD1. Trimming removed 6 bases from V and 4 bases from J; junction bases left unmatched: 7. This CDR3 contains 14 residues. Germline lookup yields CDR1 ENHRY and CDR2 SYGVKD. DNA of the CDR3: TGTGCCATCAGCCAACAGGGGGGGACCACTGAAGCTTTCTTT. Protein product: CAISQQGGTTEAFF.

This chain connects TRBV27 to TRBJ1-1, with 8 bases lining up with TRBD1. The germline CDR1 and CDR2 sequences are MNHEY and SMNVEV (reference sequence). The CDR3 extends over 13 amino acids. V dropped 8 bases and J dropped 5; count of bases not matched to a gene: 7. The CDR3 DNA reads as TGTGCCAGCTCAACAGACAGGGGTACTGAAGCTTTCTTT. The encoded protein is CASSTDRGTEAFF.

The chain recombines TRBV11-1 with TRBJ2-6; D is possibly TRBD1 (5 bases). This CDR3 comprises 18 residues. Trimming removed 1 base at V and 1 base at J, with 14 bases between. Germline CDR1 and CDR2: SGHAT and FQDESV (reference sequence). CDR3 coding DNA: TGTGCCAGCAGCTTAGAGGGTCAGGGAAGGTCTGGGGCCAACGTCCTGACTTTC. The encoded protein is CASSLEGQGRSGANVLTF. Using reference TRBV11-1 and TRBJ2-6 for the parts outside the CDR3, the full variable domain is EAEVAQSPRYKITEKSQAVAFWCDPISGHATLYWYRQILGQGPELLVQFQDESVVDDSQLPKDRFSAERLKGVDSTLKIQPAELGDSAMYLCASSLEGQGRSGANVLTFGAGSRLTVL.

The rearrangement links TRBV29-1 to TRBJ2-5; 8 bases map to TRBD2. This CDR3 is built from 14 residues. The germline CDR1 and CDR2 sequences are SQVTM and ANQGSEA. Germline trimming cut 3 bases from V and 4 bases from J; bases unmatched to any gene: 7. The CDR3 sequence: CSVEGAGGGETQYF. The CDR3 nucleotides are TGCAGCGTTGAGGGGGCCGGGGGGGGAGAGACCCAGTACTTC.

V usage is TRBV5-1 and J usage is TRBJ1-1, with 11 bases lining up with TRBD1. This CDR3 has 14 amino acids. Trimming removed 7 bases from V and 1 base from J; junction bases left unmatched: 3. Germline V lookup: CDR1 SGHRS, CDR2 YFSETQ. As DNA, the CDR3 is TGCGCCAGCGGCGGGACAGGGGGGAACACTGAAGCTTTCTTT. The encoded protein is CASGGTGGNTEAFF.

This clone has more than one count but fewer than ten. This rearrangement joins TRBV5-1 to TRBJ1-2, with 7 bases matching TRBD1. V lost 7 bases, J lost 5 bases, and 23 bases stayed unmatched. The germline V gene encodes CDR1 SGHRS and CDR2 YFSETQ. The length of the CDR3 is 18 residues. The chain's CDR3 is CASSTEPATGRTRYGYTF. CDR3 sequence (DNA): TGCGCCAGCTCTACTGAACCCGCGACAGGGCGGACCAGGTATGGCTACACCTTC. The full variable domain, with the rest looked up from reference TRBV5-1 and TRBJ1-2, is KAGVTQTPRYLIKTRGQQVTLSCSPISGHRSVSWYQQTPGQGLQFLFEYFSETQRNKGNFPGRFSGRQFSNSRSEMNVSTLELGDSALYLCASSTEPATGRTRYGYTFGSGTRLTVV.

The chain carries TRBV29-1 and TRBJ2-7; 11 nucleotides align to TRBD1. Germline CDR1 and CDR2: SQVTM and ANQGSEA. CDR3 size: 12 residues. J was trimmed by 3 bases and V by 7 bases; bases with no gene match: 2. The CDR3 reads CSAGTGGYEQYF. The CDR3, as DNA: TGCAGCGCTGGGACAGGGGGCTACGAGCAGTACTTC.

The CDR3 sequence is CASSLVVVAGSYGYTF. The CDR3 DNA reads TGTGCCAGCAGCTTAGTCGTAGTCGCGGGGAGCTATGGCTACACCTTC. This chain joins TRBV7-2 and TRBJ1-2; D unclear. V was clipped by 1 base and J by 4 bases, with 16 bases between them. CDR1 is SGHTA and CDR2 is FQGNSA in the germline V gene. The CDR3 consists of 16 residues.

The chain couples TRBV27 to TRBJ1-1; a weak D match, TRBD1 (5 bases). The CDR3 is made up of 16 amino acids. V shed 3 bases and J shed 1 base, with 15 bases lying between them. CDR1 is MNHEY, CDR2 SMNVEV, per germline (reference sequence). The CDR3 here is CASSFLAGGENTEAFF. The CDR3 DNA reads TGTGCCAGCAGTTTCCTGGCAGGAGGGGAGAACACTGAAGCTTTCTTT.

V and J are TRBV30 and TRBJ1-3; no definite D call. There are 13 residues in the CDR3. CDR1 GTSNPN and CDR2 SVGIG come from the germline V gene (reference sequence). The V end lost 2 bases, the J end lost 6 bases, and 11 bases lay between the germline ends. The DNA for the CDR3 is TGTGCCTGGAGTTTTCTACGTGTAAACACCATATATTTT. This encodes CAWSFLRVNTIYF.

This rearrangement joins TRBV30 to TRBJ2-3; 8 nucleotides match TRBD2. The V and J ends lost 2 bases and 2 bases, in that order; junction bases with no gene match: 9. This CDR3 is built from 16 residues. The V gene's germline CDR1 is GTSNPN and CDR2 SVGIG (reference sequence). CDR3 protein: CAWSSVGLASTDTQYF. Here the CDR3 DNA reads TGTGCCTGGAGTTCGGTCGGACTAGCATCCACAGATACGCAGTATTTT.

The rearrangement links TRBV19 to TRBJ2-1; unclear D gene. Trimming removed 5 bases from V and 5 bases from J, with 16 bases in between. The V gene's germline CDR1 is LNHDA and CDR2 SQIVND (reference sequence). CDR3 size: 15 residues. The CDR3 sequence is CASSPGSLVDNEQFF. CDR3 nucleotides: TGTGCCAGTAGTCCAGGCAGCCTGGTCGACAATGAGCAGTTCTTC.

The chain uses TRBV29-1 and TRBJ1-1, with TRBD1 identical over 8 bases. This CDR3 has 13 residues. Per germline, CDR1 SQVTM and CDR2 ANQGSEA. Trimming took 5 bases from V and 2 from J; bases not matched to a gene: 4. The CDR3 DNA reads as TGCAGCGTTAATACAGGGGGAAACACTGAAGCTTTCTTT. It codes for CSVNTGGNTEAFF.